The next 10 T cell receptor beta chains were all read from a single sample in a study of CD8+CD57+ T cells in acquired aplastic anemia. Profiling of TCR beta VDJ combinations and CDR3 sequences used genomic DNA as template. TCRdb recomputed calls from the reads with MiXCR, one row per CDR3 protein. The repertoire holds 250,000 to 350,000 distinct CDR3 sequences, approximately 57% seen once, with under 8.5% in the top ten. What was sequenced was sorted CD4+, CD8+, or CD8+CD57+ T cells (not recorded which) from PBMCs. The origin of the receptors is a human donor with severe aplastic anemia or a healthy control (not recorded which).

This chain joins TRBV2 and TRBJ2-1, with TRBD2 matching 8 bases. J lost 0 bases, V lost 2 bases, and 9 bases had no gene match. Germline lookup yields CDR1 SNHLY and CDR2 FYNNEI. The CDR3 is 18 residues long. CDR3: CASSESRGGGSSYNEQFF. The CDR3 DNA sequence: TGTGCCAGCAGTGAAAGTCGGGGGGGAGGGAGCTCCTACAATGAGCAGTTCTTC.

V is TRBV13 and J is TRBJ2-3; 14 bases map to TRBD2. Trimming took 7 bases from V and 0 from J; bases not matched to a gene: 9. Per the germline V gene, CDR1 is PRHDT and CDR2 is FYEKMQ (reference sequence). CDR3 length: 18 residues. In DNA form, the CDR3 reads TGTGCCAGCACCCCAAGGGGACTAGCGGGGGCTAGCACAGATACGCAGTATTTT. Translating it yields CASTPRGLAGASTDTQYF.

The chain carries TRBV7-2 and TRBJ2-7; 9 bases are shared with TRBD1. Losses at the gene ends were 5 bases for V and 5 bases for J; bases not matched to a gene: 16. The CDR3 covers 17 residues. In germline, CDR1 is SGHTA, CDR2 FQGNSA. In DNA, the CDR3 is TGTGCCAGCAGCCCCTCTTCACTGACAGGGGGTTTGAACGAGCAGTACTTC. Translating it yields CASSPSSLTGGLNEQYF.

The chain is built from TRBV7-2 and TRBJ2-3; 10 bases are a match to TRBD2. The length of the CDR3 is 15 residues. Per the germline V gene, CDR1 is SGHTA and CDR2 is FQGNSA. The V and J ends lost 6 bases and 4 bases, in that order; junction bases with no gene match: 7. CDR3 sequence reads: CASRSKRGGPDTQYF. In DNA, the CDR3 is TGTGCCAGCAGGAGTAAGCGGGGGGGCCCAGATACGCAGTATTTT. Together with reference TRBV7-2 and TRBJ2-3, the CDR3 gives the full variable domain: GAGVSQSPSNKVTEKGKDVELRCDPISGHTALYWYRQSLGQGLEFLIYFQGNSAPDKSGLPSDRFSAERTGGSVSTLTIQRTQQEDSAVYLCASRSKRGGPDTQYFGPGTRLTVL.

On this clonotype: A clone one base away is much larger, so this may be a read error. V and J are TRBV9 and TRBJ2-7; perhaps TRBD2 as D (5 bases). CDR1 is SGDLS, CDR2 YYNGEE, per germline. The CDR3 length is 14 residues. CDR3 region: CASCVGGVQDEQYF. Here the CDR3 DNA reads TGTGCCAGCTGCGTAGGAGGAGTTCAGGACGAGCAGTACTTC.

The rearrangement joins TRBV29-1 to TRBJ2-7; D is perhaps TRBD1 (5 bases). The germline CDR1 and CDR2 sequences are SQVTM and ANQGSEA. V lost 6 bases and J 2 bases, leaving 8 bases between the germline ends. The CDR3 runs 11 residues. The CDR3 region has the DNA TGCAGCGTGGGCAGGGCCTACGAGCAGTACTTC. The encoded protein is CSVGRAYEQYF.

In DNA form, the CDR3 reads TGTGCCAGCAGAGCAGGGGGCGCGGGTAATTCACCCCTCCACTTT. Protein sequence: CASRAGGAGNSPLHF. The rearrangement uses TRBV2 and TRBJ1-6, with TRBD1 identical over 8 bases. This CDR3 is 15 amino acids long. V dropped 6 bases and J dropped 6; count of bases not matched to a gene: 7. Germline CDR1 SNHLY, CDR2 FYNNEI.

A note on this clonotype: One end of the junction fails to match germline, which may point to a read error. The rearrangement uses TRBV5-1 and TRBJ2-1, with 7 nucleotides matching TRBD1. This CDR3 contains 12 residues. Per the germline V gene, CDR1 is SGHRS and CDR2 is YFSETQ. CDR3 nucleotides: TGTGCCAGCAGCTTGTCGGTAGGGGGACAGTCCTTC. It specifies CASSLSVGGQSF.

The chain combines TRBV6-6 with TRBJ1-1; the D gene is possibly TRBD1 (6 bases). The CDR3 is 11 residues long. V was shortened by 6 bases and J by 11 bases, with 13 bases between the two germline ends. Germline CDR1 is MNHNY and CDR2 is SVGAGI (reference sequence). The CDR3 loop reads CASSPTGAAFF. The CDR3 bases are TGTGCCAGCAGCCCGACAGGTGCTGCTTTCTTT.

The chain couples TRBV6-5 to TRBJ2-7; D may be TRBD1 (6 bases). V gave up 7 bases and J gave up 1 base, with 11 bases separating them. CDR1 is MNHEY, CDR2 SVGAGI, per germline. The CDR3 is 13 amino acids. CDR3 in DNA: TGTGCCAGCAACCCCAGGGGATCCTACGAGCAGTACTTC. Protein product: CASNPRGSYEQYF.